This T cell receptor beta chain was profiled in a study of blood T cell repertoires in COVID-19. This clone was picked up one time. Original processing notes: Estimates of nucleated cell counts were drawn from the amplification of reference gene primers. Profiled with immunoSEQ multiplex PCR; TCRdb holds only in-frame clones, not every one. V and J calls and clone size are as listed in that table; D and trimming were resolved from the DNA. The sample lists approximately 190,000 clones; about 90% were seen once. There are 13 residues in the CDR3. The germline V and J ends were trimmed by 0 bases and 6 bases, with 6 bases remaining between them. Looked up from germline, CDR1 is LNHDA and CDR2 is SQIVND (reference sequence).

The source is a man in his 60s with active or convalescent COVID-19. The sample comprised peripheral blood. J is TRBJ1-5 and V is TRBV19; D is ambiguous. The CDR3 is CASSIDWAQPQHF. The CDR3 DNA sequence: TGTGCCAGTAGTATAGACTGGGCTCAGCCCCAGCATTTT.